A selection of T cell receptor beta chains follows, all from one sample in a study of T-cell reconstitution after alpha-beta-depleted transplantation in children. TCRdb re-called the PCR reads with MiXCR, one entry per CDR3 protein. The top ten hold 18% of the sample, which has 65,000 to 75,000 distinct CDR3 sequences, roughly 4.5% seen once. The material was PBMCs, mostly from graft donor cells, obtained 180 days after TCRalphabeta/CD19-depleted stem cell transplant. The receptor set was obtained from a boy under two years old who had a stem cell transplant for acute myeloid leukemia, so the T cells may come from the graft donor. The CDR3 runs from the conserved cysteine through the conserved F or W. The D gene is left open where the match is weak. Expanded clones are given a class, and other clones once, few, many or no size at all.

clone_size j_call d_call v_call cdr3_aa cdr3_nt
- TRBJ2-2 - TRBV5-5 CASSRAAGNTGELFF TGTGCCAGCAGCCGGGCGGCAGGGAACACCGGGGAGCTGTTTTTT
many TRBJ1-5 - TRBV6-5 CASSPPGIRVDQPQHF TGTGCCAGCAGTCCCCCCGGAATTCGAGTGGATCAGCCCCAGCATTTT
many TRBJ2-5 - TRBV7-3 CASSSDRGETQYF TGTGCCAGCAGCTCGGACAGAGGAGAGACCCAGTACTTC
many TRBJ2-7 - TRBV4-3 CASSQDLRTAYEQYF TGCGCCAGCAGCCAAGATCTGCGGACAGCCTACGAGCAGTACTTC
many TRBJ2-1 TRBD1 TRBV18 CASTRDREQEQFF TGTGCCAGCACCCGGGACAGGGAACAGGAGCAGTTCTTC
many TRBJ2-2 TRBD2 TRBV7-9 CASSAGLAKETGELFF TGTGCCAGCAGCGCGGGACTAGCGAAGGAGACCGGGGAGCTGTTTTTT
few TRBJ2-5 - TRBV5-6 CASSFLMDPQETQYF TGTGCCAGCAGCTTCCTTATGGACCCTCAAGAGACCCAGTACTTC
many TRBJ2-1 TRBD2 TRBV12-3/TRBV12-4 CASSTRGGVYNEQFF TGTGCCAGCAGTACCCGGGGGGGGGTCTACAATGAGCAGTTCTTC
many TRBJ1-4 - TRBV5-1 CASSPMTGLNEKLFF TGCGCCAGCAGCCCAATGACCGGACTTAATGAAAAACTGTTTTTT
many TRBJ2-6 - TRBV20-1 CSAGLPGANVLTF TGCAGTGCTGGGCTCCCTGGGGCCAACGTCCTGACTTTC
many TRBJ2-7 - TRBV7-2 CASSLAGVSYEQYF TGTGCCAGCAGCTTAGCAGGGGTTTCCTACGAGCAGTACTTC